This T cell receptor beta chain was documented in a study of diagnostic markers for celiac disease (dated by TCRdb to about 2020). Sequencing took place on an Illumina MiSeq. Based on TCRdb reprocessing of the reads, there is one entry per CDR3 protein sequence, and DNA is missing. The sample has approximately 1,300 distinct CDR3 sequences on record. Clones ranked in the top ten supply about 13% of the sample. CDR1 and CDR2 are drawn from the germline V gene: MDHEN, SYDVKM. The CDR3 covers 14 residues, taking in both the cysteine and the phenylalanine. No DNA sequence was recorded. As to this clonotype: Its antigen has not been determined.

Recombination connected TRBV28 to TRBJ2-7. The receptor comes from a human donor. This table probably holds off-target reads from a library built for another chain. The sequencing sample was made of either unsorted cells or a sorted T cell fraction (not recorded which). The CDR3 protein: CASSLPNTDLEQYF.